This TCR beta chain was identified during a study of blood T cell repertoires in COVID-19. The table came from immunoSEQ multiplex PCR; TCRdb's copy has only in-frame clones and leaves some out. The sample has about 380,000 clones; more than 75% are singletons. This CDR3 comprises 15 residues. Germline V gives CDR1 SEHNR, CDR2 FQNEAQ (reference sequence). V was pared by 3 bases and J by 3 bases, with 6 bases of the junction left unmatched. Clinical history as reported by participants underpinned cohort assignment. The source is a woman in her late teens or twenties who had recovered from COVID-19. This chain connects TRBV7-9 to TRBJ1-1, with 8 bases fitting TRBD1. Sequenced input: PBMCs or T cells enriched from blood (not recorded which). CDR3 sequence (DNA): TGTGCCAGCAGCTTTGGACAGGGTCGGGACACTGAAGCTTTCTTT. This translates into CASSFGQGRDTEAFF.